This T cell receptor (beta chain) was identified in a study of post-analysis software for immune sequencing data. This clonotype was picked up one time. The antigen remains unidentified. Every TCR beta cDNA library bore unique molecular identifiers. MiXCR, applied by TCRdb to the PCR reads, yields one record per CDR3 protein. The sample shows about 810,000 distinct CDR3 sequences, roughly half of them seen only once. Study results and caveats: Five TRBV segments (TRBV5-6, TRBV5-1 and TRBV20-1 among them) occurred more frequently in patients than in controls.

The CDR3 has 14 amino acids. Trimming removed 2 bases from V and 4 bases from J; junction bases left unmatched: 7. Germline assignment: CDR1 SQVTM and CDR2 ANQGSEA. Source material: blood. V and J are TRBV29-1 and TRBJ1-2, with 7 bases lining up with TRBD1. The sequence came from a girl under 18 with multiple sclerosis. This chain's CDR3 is CSVESRQGLYGYTF. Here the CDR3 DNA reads TGCAGCGTTGAAAGTAGACAGGGTCTCTATGGCTACACCTTC.